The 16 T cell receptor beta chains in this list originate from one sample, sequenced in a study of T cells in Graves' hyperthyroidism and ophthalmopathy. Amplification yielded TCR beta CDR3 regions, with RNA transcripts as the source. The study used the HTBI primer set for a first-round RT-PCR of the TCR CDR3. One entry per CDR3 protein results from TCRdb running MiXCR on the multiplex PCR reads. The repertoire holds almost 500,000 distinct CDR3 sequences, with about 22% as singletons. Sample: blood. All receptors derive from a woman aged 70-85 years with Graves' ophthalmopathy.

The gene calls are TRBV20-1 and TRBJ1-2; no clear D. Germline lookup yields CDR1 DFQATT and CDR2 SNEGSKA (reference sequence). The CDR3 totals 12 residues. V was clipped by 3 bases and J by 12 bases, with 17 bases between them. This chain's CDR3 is CSARVGGRDNTF. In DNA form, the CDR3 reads TGCAGTGCTAGGGTCGGTGGGAGGGATAACACCTTC.

The CDR3 is CASSSVGQQYSNQPQHF. The CDR3 bases are TGTGCCAGCTCATCTGTGGGACAGCAGTATAGCAATCAGCCCCAGCATTTT. The chain is built from TRBV18 and TRBJ1-5; 7 positions agree with TRBD1. Losses at the gene ends were 5 bases for V and 0 bases for J; bases not matched to a gene: 10. Germline V gene data show CDR1 as KGHSH and CDR2 as LQKENI. CDR3 size: 17 residues.

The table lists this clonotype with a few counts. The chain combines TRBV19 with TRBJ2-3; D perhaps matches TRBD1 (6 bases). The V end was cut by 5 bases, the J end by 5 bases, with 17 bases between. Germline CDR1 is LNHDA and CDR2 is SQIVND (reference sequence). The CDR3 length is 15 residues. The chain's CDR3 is CASSFRDRGGDTQYF. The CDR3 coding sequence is TGTGCCAGTAGTTTCCGGGACCGAGGGGGAGATACGCAGTATTTT.

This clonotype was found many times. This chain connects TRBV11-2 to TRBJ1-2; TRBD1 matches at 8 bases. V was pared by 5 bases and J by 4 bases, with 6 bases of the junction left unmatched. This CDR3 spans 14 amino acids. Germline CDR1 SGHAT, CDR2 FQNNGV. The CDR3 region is CASSKDRDPYGYTF. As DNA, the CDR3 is TGTGCCAGCAGCAAGGACAGGGATCCCTATGGCTACACCTTC.

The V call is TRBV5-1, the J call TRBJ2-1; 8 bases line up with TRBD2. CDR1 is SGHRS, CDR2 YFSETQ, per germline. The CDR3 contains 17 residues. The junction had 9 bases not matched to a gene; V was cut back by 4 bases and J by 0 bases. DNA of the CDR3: TGCGCCAGCAGCGTGCCTAGCGGGCTTAGCTCCTACAATGAGCAGTTCTTC. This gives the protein CASSVPSGLSSYNEQFF. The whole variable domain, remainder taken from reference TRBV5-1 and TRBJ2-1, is KAGVTQTPRYLIKTRGQQVTLSCSPISGHRSVSWYQQTPGQGLQFLFEYFSETQRNKGNFPGRFSGRQFSNSRSEMNVSTLELGDSALYLCASSVPSGLSSYNEQFFGPGTRLTVL.

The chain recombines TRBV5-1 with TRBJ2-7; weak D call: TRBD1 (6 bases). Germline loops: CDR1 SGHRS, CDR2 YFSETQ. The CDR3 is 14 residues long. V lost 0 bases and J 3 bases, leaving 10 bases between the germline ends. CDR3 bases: TGCGCCAGCAGCTTGGAGGGACACCACTACGAGCAGTACTTC. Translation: CASSLEGHHYEQYF.

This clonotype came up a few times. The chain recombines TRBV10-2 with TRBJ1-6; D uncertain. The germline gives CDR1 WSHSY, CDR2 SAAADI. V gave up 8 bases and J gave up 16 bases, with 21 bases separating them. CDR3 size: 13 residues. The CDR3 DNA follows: TGCGCCAGCCGGCCCAACGCTGTTAGTTTACTCCACTTT. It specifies CASRPNAVSLLHF.

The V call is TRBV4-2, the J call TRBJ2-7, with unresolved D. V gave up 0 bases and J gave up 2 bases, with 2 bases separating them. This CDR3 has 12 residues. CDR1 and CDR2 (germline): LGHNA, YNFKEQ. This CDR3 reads CASSQDAYEQYF. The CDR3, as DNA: TGTGCCAGCAGCCAAGACGCCTACGAGCAGTACTTC.

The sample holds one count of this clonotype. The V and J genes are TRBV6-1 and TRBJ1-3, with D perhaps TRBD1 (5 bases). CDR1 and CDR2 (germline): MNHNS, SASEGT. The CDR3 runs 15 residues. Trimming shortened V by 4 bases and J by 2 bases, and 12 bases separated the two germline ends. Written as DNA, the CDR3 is TGTGCCAGCAGTGTAGGGGCGCTCCCTGGAAACACCATATATTTT. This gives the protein CASSVGALPGNTIYF.

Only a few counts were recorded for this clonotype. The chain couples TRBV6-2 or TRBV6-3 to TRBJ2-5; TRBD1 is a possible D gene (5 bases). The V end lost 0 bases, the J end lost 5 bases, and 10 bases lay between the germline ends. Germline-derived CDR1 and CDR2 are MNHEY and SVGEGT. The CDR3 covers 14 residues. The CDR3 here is CASSYSGRAETQYF. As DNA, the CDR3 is TGTGCCAGCAGTTACTCGGGCAGGGCGGAGACCCAGTACTTC.

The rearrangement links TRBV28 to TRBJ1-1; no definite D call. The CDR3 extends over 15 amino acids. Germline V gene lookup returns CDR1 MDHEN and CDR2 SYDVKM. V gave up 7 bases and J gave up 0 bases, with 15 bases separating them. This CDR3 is CASTIRAVMNTEAFF. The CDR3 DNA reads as TGTGCCAGCACCATTCGAGCAGTCATGAACACTGAAGCTTTCTTT. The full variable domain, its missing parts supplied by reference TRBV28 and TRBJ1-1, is DVKVTQSSRYLVKRTGEKVFLECVQDMDHENMFWYRQDPGLGLRLIYFSYDVKMKEKGDIPEGYSVSREKKERFSLILESASTNQTSMYLCASTIRAVMNTEAFFGQGTRLTVV.

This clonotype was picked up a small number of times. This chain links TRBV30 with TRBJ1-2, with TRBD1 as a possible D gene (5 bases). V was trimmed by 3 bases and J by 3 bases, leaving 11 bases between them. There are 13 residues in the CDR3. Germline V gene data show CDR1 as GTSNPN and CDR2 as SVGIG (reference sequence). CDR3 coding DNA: TGTGCCTGGAGCTGGGGCAGACACTATGGCTACACCTTC. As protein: CAWSWGRHYGYTF.

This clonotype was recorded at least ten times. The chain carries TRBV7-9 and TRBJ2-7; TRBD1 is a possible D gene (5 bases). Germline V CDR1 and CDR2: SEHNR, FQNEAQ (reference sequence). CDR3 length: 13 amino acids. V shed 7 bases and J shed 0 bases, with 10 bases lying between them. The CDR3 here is CASNDRSSYEQYF. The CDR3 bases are TGTGCCAGCAATGACAGAAGCTCCTACGAGCAGTACTTC.

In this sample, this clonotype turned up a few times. CDR3 loop: CASSFRGHNSPLHF. In DNA form, the CDR3 reads TGTGCCAGCAGTTTCCGAGGGCATAATTCACCCCTCCACTTT. The gene calls are TRBV28 and TRBJ1-6, with no clear D. From germline, CDR1 is MDHEN and CDR2 SYDVKM. There are 14 residues in the CDR3. V was clipped by 3 bases and J by 5 bases, with 8 bases between them.

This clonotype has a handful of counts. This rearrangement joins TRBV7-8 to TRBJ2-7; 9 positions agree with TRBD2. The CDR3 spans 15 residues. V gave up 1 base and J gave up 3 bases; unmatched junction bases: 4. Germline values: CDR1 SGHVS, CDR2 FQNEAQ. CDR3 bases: TGTGCCAGCAGCTTAGGGGCGGGAGGGGTCTACGAGCAGTACTTC. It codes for CASSLGAGGVYEQYF.

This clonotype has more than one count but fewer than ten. CDR3 loop: CASSLRSNTGELFF. The DNA for the CDR3 is TGTGCCAGCAGTTTACGGTCGAACACCGGGGAGCTGTTTTTT. The V and J genes are TRBV12-3 or TRBV12-4 and TRBJ2-2, with D uncertain. V was shortened by 2 bases and J by 0 bases, with 4 bases between the two germline ends. This CDR3 has 14 residues.